One T cell receptor beta chain is described in this entry. As yet, its antigen is unknown. Subsets obtained from CD4+ cells comprised CD45RA+ naive and CD45RA-negative memory cells. Using immunoSEQ multiplex PCR, the repertoire was profiled, and TCRdb retains in-frame clones only, with some absent. The sample has millions of clones, approximately 95% seen once; the top ten hold around 0.4%. The data originate from a study of shared clonotypes between healthy human individuals. Broader study findings: Sharing across several donors was seen in about 5% of naive CD4 clonotypes. Clonotypes shared by all four sorted-subset donors had higher generation probabilities than non-shared clonotypes.

Germline loops: CDR1 SGHNT, CDR2 YENEEA. This CDR3 has 17 residues. V lost 3 bases and J lost 2, with 18 bases in between. The chain couples TRBV11-3 to TRBJ2-3, with D perhaps TRBD2 (5 bases). Material for sequencing was naive CD4+ T cells from PBMCs. This sample's subset: CD45RA+ positively selected. The clonotype was recovered from a man younger than 35 in good health. Some clones in this sample may be carry-over from other donors' samples. As DNA, the CDR3 is TGTGCCAGCAGCTTCCCGATTAGCGCCGAGCTCACAGATACGCAGTATTTT. It translates to CASSFPISAELTDTQYF.